This T cell receptor beta chain was obtained from a study of beta chain features in type 1 diabetes. On the study more broadly: On cell yields, gender and age, patients and healthy donors were similar. General study results and limits: The naive, central memory and Treg TCRB repertoires of patients appeared to be more similar to one another than those of healthy donors. A moderate, significant TCRB CDR3 shortening appeared in type 1 diabetes across four CD4+ subsets.

V was pared by 2 bases and J by 8 bases, with 16 bases between. Germline CDR1 is SGHRS and CDR2 is YFSETQ. There are 15 residues in the CDR3. The table lists this clone with a few counts. Its antigen remains unidentified. Every isolated RNA sample was fully reverse transcribed, so sequencing captured expressed TCRB transcripts. The protocol was immunoSEQ multiplex PCR, while the TCRdb copy is restricted to in-frame clones and leaves out a portion. The sample includes roughly 400,000 clones, 9.5% to 10% of them seen just once. This chain connects TRBV5-1 to TRBJ1-4; TRBD1 is a possible D gene (6 bases). The TCR sequence derives from a man under 40 with type 1 diabetes. The sequenced material came from central memory CD4+ T cells from blood. Here the CDR3 reads CASSFAGTLEEKLFF. The CDR3, as DNA: TGCGCCAGCAGCTTCGCCGGGACACTCGAGGAAAAACTGTTTTTT.